The rows below give T cell receptor beta chains drawn from one sample of a study of blood T cell repertoires in COVID-19. Some clones are missing from TCRdb's copy, which holds only in-frame ones; the method was immunoSEQ multiplex PCR. The data hold under 150,000 clones, with 75% to 90% observed a single time. Sequencing was done on a sample of PBMCs or T cells enriched from blood (not recorded which). Receptors originate from a woman between 50 and 59 years old who had recovered from COVID-19. CDR3s include the opening cysteine and the closing phenylalanine or tryptophan. Size is omitted from some rows. Given values are once, few, many or a class for expanded clones.

v_call	clone_size	j_call	cdr3_aa
TRBV2	.	TRBJ1-3	CASSVRQGASGNTIYF
TRBV18	.	TRBJ2-7	CASSPALSYEQYF
TRBV6-5	.	TRBJ1-6	CASSYSRDSTNSPLHF
TRBV10-3	.	TRBJ2-7	CAISGTGVGSYEQYF
TRBV15	few	TRBJ2-7	CATSRDLGQEYF
TRBV6-2/TRBV6-3	.	TRBJ1-4	CASSHAGQDGFF
TRBV2	.	TRBJ2-7	CASRGPPFEQYF
TRBV9	.	TRBJ2-6	CASSPRQGIAGANVLTF
TRBV7-6	.	TRBJ2-5	CASSSISGGVRETQYF
TRBV14	.	TRBJ1-6	CASSQGLSTFPLHF
TRBV10-2	.	TRBJ2-3	CASSVGAPSADTQYF
TRBV11-2	.	TRBJ1-1	CASSLDSRGNTEAFF
TRBV5-1	.	TRBJ2-5	CASSRSSTGEETQYF
TRBV12-3/TRBV12-4	.	TRBJ2-7	CASSLNRYEQYF
TRBV5-1	.	TRBJ2-3	CASSLAPKAGGPNTDTQYF
TRBV19	.	TRBJ1-5	CASSTDDRAFNQPQHF
TRBV6-1	.	TRBJ1-3	CASSDLRPGQGVGGNTIYF
TRBV7-9	.	TRBJ1-3	CASSSHLISSGNTIYF
TRBV12-3/TRBV12-4	.	TRBJ2-1	CASTQGNEQFF
TRBV7-2	.	TRBJ2-4	CASTTYAKNIQYF
TRBV3-1/TRBV3-2	once	TRBJ1-3	CASSQDRPGGIRSGNTIYF
TRBV19	.	TRBJ1-1	CASSLGGARTEAFF
TRBV7-6	.	TRBJ2-1	CASSLGSRTSGGNEQFF
TRBV5-1	.	TRBJ1-2	CASSFGQGANYGYTF
TRBV6-1	.	TRBJ1-5	CASSERGGSQPQHF
TRBV2	.	TRBJ1-5	CASGTGVYQPQHF
TRBV10-2	.	TRBJ1-5	CASRGGTVHQPQHF
TRBV6-5	.	TRBJ2-7	CASSYAGQDTYEQYF
TRBV7-2	.	TRBJ1-2	CASTPYNYGYTF
TRBV9	.	TRBJ1-2	CASSLVAEGTYGYTF
TRBV10-1	.	TRBJ2-7	CASSGSEQYRGMDEQYF
TRBV4-1	few	TRBJ1-1	CASSQGAGLDTEAFF
TRBV3-1/TRBV3-2	once	TRBJ2-3	CASSRQGETDTQYF
TRBV2	.	TRBJ1-5	CASSETGFGQPQHF
TRBV7-2	.	TRBJ1-5	CASSRGGGQPQHF
TRBV13	.	TRBJ1-2	CASSTGTGPNYGYTF
TRBV6-5	.	TRBJ2-1	CASSYQGAREQFF
TRBV3-1/TRBV3-2	.	TRBJ1-2	CASSHTRANLGYGYTF
TRBV19	once	TRBJ1-5	CASSMGQGFQPQHF
TRBV5-1	.	TRBJ1-4	CASSNTGGAEKLFF
TRBV10-3	.	TRBJ1-6	CAISERGSSYNSPLHF
TRBV28	few	TRBJ1-1	CASSPGPGTDERNTEAFF
TRBV7-7	.	TRBJ2-1	CASSWGVFNEQFF
TRBV5-5	.	TRBJ1-6	CASSRTVSSYNSPLHF
TRBV7-9	.	TRBJ1-4	CASSSYGQGGEKLFF